Presented here are 17 T cell receptor beta chains from one specimen sequenced in a study of beta chain features in type 1 diabetes. Broader study findings: Type 1 diabetes patients showed a moderate but significant shortening of TCRB CDR3s in all four CD4+ subsets.

Their antigens remain unidentified. Reverse transcription of all isolated RNA meant that expressed TCRB transcripts were sequenced. The protocol was immunoSEQ multiplex PCR, while the TCRdb copy is restricted to in-frame clones and leaves out a portion. The repertoire consists of under 130,000 clones, with about 26% occurring once and the leading ten covering about 0.57%. Sample: central memory CD4+ T cells from blood. The receptors originated from a woman younger than 30 with type 1 diabetes.

This clone was counted only a few times. The rearrangement joins TRBV19 to TRBJ1-5; 9 bases line up with TRBD1. With 3 bases clipped from V and 3 bases from J, the junction kept 9 bases outside the gene matches. The germline V gene has CDR1 LNHDA and CDR2 SQIVND (reference sequence). The CDR3 consists of 17 residues. This CDR3 reads CASSIITGGRFNQPQHF. CDR3 bases: TGTGCCAGTAGTATCATCACAGGGGGCCGCTTCAATCAGCCCCAGCATTTT. The variable domain in full, completed from reference TRBV19 and TRBJ1-5, reads DGGITQSPKYLFRKEGQNVTLSCEQNLNHDAMYWYRQDPGQGLRLIYYSQIVNDFQKGDIAEGYSVSREKKESFPLTVTSAQKNPTAFYLCASSIITGGRFNQPQHFGDGTRLSIL.

The chain combines TRBV15 with TRBJ2-1, with 9 nucleotides matching TRBD2. J gave up 9 bases and V 1 base, and 7 bases lay outside the gene matches. In germline, CDR1 is LNHNV, CDR2 YYDKDF (reference sequence). This CDR3 comprises 15 residues. The DNA for the CDR3 is TGTGCCACCAGCAGAGGCGGGGGACTAGCAAGTGAGCAGTTCTTC. Protein sequence: CATSRGGGLASEQFF. The variable domain in full, with the rest retrieved from reference TRBV15 and TRBJ2-1, is DAMVIQNPRYQVTQFGKPVTLSCSQTLNHNVMYWYQQKSSQAPKLLFHYYDKDFNNEADTPDNFQSRRPNTSFCFLDIRSPGLGDTAMYLCATSRGGGLASEQFFGPGTRLTVL.

This clone has a handful of counts. The V call is TRBV4-3, the J call TRBJ2-5, with 8 bases that match TRBD2. CDR1 and CDR2 from the germline V gene are LGHNA and YSLEER. The CDR3 has 16 residues. The V and J ends lost 0 bases and 5 bases, in that order; junction bases with no gene match: 8. This chain's CDR3 is CASSQDRGGGRETQYF. CDR3 bases: TGCGCCAGCAGCCAAGATCGGGGGGGAGGTCGGGAGACCCAGTACTTC.

The gene calls are TRBV7-9 and TRBJ2-1; TRBD2 matches at 10 bases. Germline lookup yields CDR1 SEHNR and CDR2 FQNEAQ (reference sequence). Trimming at V came to 1 base and at J to 0 bases, leaving 3 bases not matched to a gene. The length of the CDR3 is 17 residues. The CDR3 DNA reads TGTGCCAGCAGCTTAGGAGCGGGGGGGGCCTCCTACAATGAGCAGTTCTTC. This translates into CASSLGAGGASYNEQFF. Combining the CDR3 with reference TRBV7-9 and TRBJ2-1 gives the whole variable domain DTGVSQNPRHKITKRGQNVTFRCDPISEHNRLYWYRQTLGQGPEFLTYFQNEAQLEKSRLLSDRFSAERPKGSFSTLEIQRTEQGDSAMYLCASSLGAGGASYNEQFFGPGTRLTVL.

This sequence joins TRBV5-1 and TRBJ2-3; 11 nucleotides align to TRBD1. CDR3 length: 16 amino acids. From germline, CDR1 is SGHRS and CDR2 YFSETQ. The junction had 4 bases not matched to a gene; V was cut back by 0 bases and J by 4 bases. The DNA for the CDR3 is TGCGCCAGCAGCTTGGCCTGGGACAGGGGGTCAGATACGCAGTATTTT. This codes for CASSLAWDRGSDTQYF. The variable domain in full, with the rest retrieved from reference TRBV5-1 and TRBJ2-3, is KAGVTQTPRYLIKTRGQQVTLSCSPISGHRSVSWYQQTPGQGLQFLFEYFSETQRNKGNFPGRFSGRQFSNSRSEMNVSTLELGDSALYLCASSLAWDRGSDTQYFGPGTRLTVL.

This chain's CDR3 is CASSVATGARGDETQYF. The CDR3 bases are TGTGCCAGCAGCGTAGCAACTGGGGCCCGGGGGGACGAGACCCAGTACTTC. This chain links TRBV9 with TRBJ2-5; 7 positions agree with TRBD2. V lost 0 bases, J lost 5 bases, and 13 bases stayed unmatched. Germline V lookup: CDR1 SGDLS, CDR2 YYNGEE. The CDR3 has 17 residues. The full variable domain, completed using reference TRBV9 and TRBJ2-5, is DSGVTQTPKHLITATGQRVTLRCSPRSGDLSVYWYQQSLDQGLQFLIQYYNGEERAKGNILERFSAQQFPDLHSELNLSSLELGDSALYFCASSVATGARGDETQYFGPGTRLLVL.

This clone was counted only a few times. The V and J genes are TRBV15 and TRBJ2-3; D perhaps matches TRBD2 (5 bases). The CDR3 totals 17 residues. Trimming cost V 0 bases and J 2 bases, with 15 bases left between them. Germline-derived CDR1 and CDR2 are LNHNV and YYDKDF (reference sequence). CDR3 protein: CATSRDLVGGHTDTQYF. In nucleotides, the CDR3 is TGTGCCACCAGCAGAGATCTGGTCGGCGGGCACACAGATACGCAGTATTTT.

This clone was observed a few times. V and J are TRBV4-3 and TRBJ1-2; D gene ambiguous. The CDR3 consists of 16 residues. Trimming cost V 0 bases and J 3 bases, with 14 bases left between them. From germline, CDR1 is LGHNA and CDR2 YSLEER. CDR3 nucleotide sequence: TGCGCCAGCAGCCAAGAAAGTGGAGCCTCCTACTATGGCTACACCTTC. As protein: CASSQESGASYYGYTF.

This sequence joins TRBV19 and TRBJ2-1; D may be TRBD1 (5 bases). Per the germline V gene, CDR1 is LNHDA and CDR2 is SQIVND (reference sequence). V lost 9 bases and J lost 5, with 14 bases in between. This CDR3 comprises 13 residues. The CDR3 region is CARNRRNHNEQFF. The DNA for the CDR3 is TGTGCCAGAAACAGGAGAAACCACAATGAGCAGTTCTTC.

V is TRBV10-3 and J is TRBJ1-4; no definite D call. V was trimmed by 6 bases and J by 7 bases, leaving 18 bases between them. The CDR3 extends over 15 amino acids. Looked up from germline, CDR1 is ENHRY and CDR2 is SYGVKD. CDR3 nucleotide sequence: TGTGCCATCAGCCTTAACGGGAACGGCGGTGAAAAACTGTTTTTT. This gives the protein CAISLNGNGGEKLFF.

This chain uses TRBV9 with TRBJ1-5; 8 nucleotides line up with TRBD1. Germline loops: CDR1 SGDLS, CDR2 YYNGEE. This CDR3 comprises 18 residues. V shed 4 bases, J shed 6 bases, and the junction held 18 bases outside the gene matches. The CDR3 loop is CASSPTSRQGKSSQPQHF. CDR3 coding DNA: TGTGCCAGCAGCCCGACTTCCCGACAGGGGAAGTCGAGTCAGCCCCAGCATTTT.

The rearrangement links TRBV6-1 to TRBJ2-7, with TRBD2 identical over 8 bases. The CDR3 length is 15 residues. With 6 bases clipped from V and 5 bases from J, the junction kept 12 bases outside the gene matches. Looked up from germline, CDR1 is MNHNS and CDR2 is SASEGT. The CDR3 spells CASSSGRGGSHEQYV. CDR3 bases: TGTGCCAGCAGCTCCGGGAGGGGGGGCAGTCACGAGCAGTACGTC.

This clone was counted a few times. The rearrangement links TRBV19 to TRBJ1-1, with 8 positions matching TRBD1. CDR3 length equals 12 residues. The V gene's germline CDR1 is LNHDA and CDR2 SQIVND (reference sequence). After removal of 5 bases from V and 10 bases from J, the junction contained 6 bases not matched to a gene. The CDR3: CASSSGQGRAFF. CDR3 nucleotide sequence: TGTGCCAGTAGTTCCGGACAGGGCAGAGCTTTCTTT. The whole variable domain, filled in from reference TRBV19 and TRBJ1-1, reads DGGITQSPKYLFRKEGQNVTLSCEQNLNHDAMYWYRQDPGQGLRLIYYSQIVNDFQKGDIAEGYSVSREKKESFPLTVTSAQKNPTAFYLCASSSGQGRAFFGQGTRLTVV.

The J gene is TRBJ2-3, the V gene TRBV28, with 10 bases aligning to TRBD2. The junction had 19 bases not matched to a gene; V was cut back by 2 bases and J by 2 bases. This CDR3 is built from 21 residues. Germline V gives CDR1 MDHEN, CDR2 SYDVKM. In nucleotides, the CDR3 is TGTGCCAGCAGTTTACCCCCCGGACTAGCGGAAGACGGGAGGGACACAGATACGCAGTATTTT. Translating it yields CASSLPPGLAEDGRDTDTQYF.

The table lists this clone with a few counts. This sequence joins TRBV5-1 and TRBJ2-1; TRBD2 matches at 11 bases. Germline lookup yields CDR1 SGHRS and CDR2 YFSETQ. The CDR3 has 17 residues. V lost 4 bases, J lost 0 bases, and 6 bases stayed unmatched. The CDR3 coding sequence is TGCGCCAGCAGCCCAGCGGGACTAGCGGACTCCTACAATGAGCAGTTCTTC. Translation: CASSPAGLADSYNEQFF.

This clone has only a few counts. V is TRBV6-6 and J is TRBJ1-5, with D uncertain. CDR1 MNHNY and CDR2 SVGAGI come from the germline V gene (reference sequence). Deletions cut 2 bases from V and 7 bases from J, with 9 bases between. The CDR3 length is 13 residues. The CDR3 loop is CASSYSLAQPQHF. The CDR3 bases are TGTGCCAGCAGTTACAGTTTGGCCCAGCCCCAGCATTTT.

This clone was observed a handful of times. This rearrangement joins TRBV2 to TRBJ2-4; D unresolved. Germline V lookup: CDR1 SNHLY, CDR2 FYNNEI. Trimming took 0 bases from V and 11 from J, leaving 14 bases between them. CDR3 length: 14 residues. Here the CDR3 reads CASSEARRPAVQYF. The CDR3 DNA follows: TGTGCCAGCAGTGAAGCGCGCAGACCGGCGGTTCAGTACTTC.